This is a list of T cell receptor beta chains from one sample in a study of identical twins. TCRdb redid the calling of the 5' RACE reads with MiXCR, one entry per CDR3 protein. The top ten hold 10% of the sample, which has a few hundred thousand distinct CDR3 sequences, approximately 10% seen once. Sequencing was done on a sample of memory T cells sorted from blood. The receptors originated from a man aged 50-60 years in good health. CDR3s include the opening cysteine and the closing phenylalanine or tryptophan. A D gene is named only where the DNA matches it firmly. A clone size is listed for some rows: how often the clone was seen (once, few, many), or a class if it is expanded.

many	TRBD2	TRBJ2-7	15	TRBV7-2	TGTGCCAGCAGCATAGGCGGGGGGACCGCCTACGAGCAGTACTTC	CASSIGGGTAYEQYF
few	NA	TRBJ1-1	12	TRBV7-9	TGTGCCTATGGGGGGCAGCTATACGAAGCTTTCTTT	CAYGGQLYEAFF
NA	TRBD1	TRBJ2-1	16	TRBV12-3/TRBV12-4	TGTGCCAGCAGTTTTTACGCCGGGACAGGGGGCGGAGAGCAGTTCTTC	CASSFYAGTGGGEQFF
NA	NA	TRBJ1-2	16	TRBV4-1	TGCGCCAGCATCTCGATGCCCGGGACGGGGGATAGTGGCTACACCTTC	CASISMPGTGDSGYTF
many	NA	TRBJ2-5	13	TRBV6-2/TRBV6-3	TGTGCCAGCACCCTTGGTTCCGGGGAGACCCAGTACTTC	CASTLGSGETQYF
NA	NA	TRBJ2-4	13	TRBV6-2/TRBV6-3	TGTGCCACCCGCGCCACGGCCAAAAACATTCAGTACTTC	CATRATAKNIQYF
many	TRBD1	TRBJ2-7	14	TRBV7-2	TGTGCCAGCAGCTCAATTCGGGACAGCTACGAGCAGTACTTC	CASSSIRDSYEQYF
NA	NA	TRBJ1-4	14	TRBV4-3	TGCGCCAGCAGCCAAGATCTTGCAGGGGACGAACTGTTTTTT	CASSQDLAGDELFF
NA	NA	TRBJ2-7	13	TRBV6-1	TGTGCCAGCAGTACACAGGGAGGAGGCGAGCAGTACTTC	CASSTQGGGEQYF
NA	NA	TRBJ1-1	13	TRBV7-9	TGTGCCAGCAGCTTAGGGGGGAGCCCTGAAGCTTTCTTT	CASSLGGSPEAFF
many	TRBD2	TRBJ2-1	15	TRBV20-1	TGCAGTGCCTCGGGGACTAGCGGGAGGGCGTATGAGCAGTTCTTC	CSASGTSGRAYEQFF
many	TRBD1	TRBJ2-7	15	TRBV5-1	TGCGCCAGCAGACGCACCGGGACAGCAGCCTACGAGCAGTACTTC	CASRRTGTAAYEQYF
NA	NA	TRBJ1-4	12	TRBV29-1	TGCAGCGTTGGGACCGGGTGGGAAAAACTGTTTTTT	CSVGTGWEKLFF
few	TRBD2	TRBJ2-4	18	TRBV30	TGTGCCTGGAGTGTAGGAAGGACATTCCTTAAGCGGGGAGACATTCAGTACTTC	CAWSVGRTFLKRGDIQYF
few	NA	TRBJ1-5	11	TRBV27	TGTGCCAGCAGGGCCAATCAGCCCCAGCATTTT	CASRANQPQHF
many	TRBD1	TRBJ2-3	15	TRBV28	TGTGCCAGCAGTATCCTACAGGGGAGCACAGATACGCAGTATTTT	CASSILQGSTDTQYF
NA	TRBD2	TRBJ2-3	15	TRBV6-2/TRBV6-3	TGTGCCAGCAGACGACGGGACTACCACCCAGATACGCAGTATTTT	CASRRRDYHPDTQYF
NA	NA	TRBJ1-6	15	TRBV7-2	TGTGCCAGCAGCTCATCGGGAAGCCGTGGCTCACCCCTCCACTTT	CASSSSGSRGSPLHF
NA	NA	TRBJ1-2	13	TRBV12-3/TRBV12-4	TGTGCCAGCAGTTTAAGGGGCTCGCCTGGCTACACCTTC	CASSLRGSPGYTF
few	NA	TRBJ2-3	15	TRBV4-3	TGCGCCAGCAGCCAAAGACAGGGAGGTCCAGATACGCAGTATTTT	CASSQRQGGPDTQYF
many	TRBD1	TRBJ1-5	15	TRBV20-1	TGCAGTGCCCCATTGCCAGGGGGGAGCAATCAGCCCCAGCATTTT	CSAPLPGGSNQPQHF
NA	NA	TRBJ2-7	13	TRBV28	TGTGCCAGCAGGGGTCCTCCGAACTACGAGCAGTACTTC	CASRGPPNYEQYF
few	NA	TRBJ1-1	16	TRBV5-4	TGTGCCAGCCTTCGCAGGGACCCCGTAATGAACACTGAAGCTTTCTTT	CASLRRDPVMNTEAFF
many	NA	TRBJ2-5	11	TRBV29-1	TGCAGCGTCTTGTTGTCAGAGACCCAGTACTTC	CSVLLSETQYF
NA	NA	TRBJ2-3	11	TRBV20-1	TGCAGTGCGAGACTAGACAGATCGCAGTATTTT	CSARLDRSQYF
many	NA	TRBJ2-7	15	TRBV29-1	TGCAGCGTTGGAAAGCTACTGGGACGGAGCTACGAGCAGTACTTC	CSVGKLLGRSYEQYF
many	NA	TRBJ2-1	13	TRBV12-3/TRBV12-4	TGTGCCAGCAGTTTAGGCAGTTACAATGAGCAGTTCTTC	CASSLGSYNEQFF
NA	TRBD1	TRBJ1-5	17	TRBV19	TGTGCCAGTAGTATCAATGTTGGGGGCGCATGGGGACAGCCCCAGCGTTTT	CASSINVGGAWGQPQRF
many	TRBD1	TRBJ2-5	16	TRBV12-3/TRBV12-4	TGTGCCAGCAGCTTGAGTGTACAGGGGACGCGAGAGACCCAGTACTTC	CASSLSVQGTRETQYF
many	TRBD2	TRBJ2-3	16	TRBV4-3	TGCGCCAGCAGCCAAGGGGAGGGATTCAACACAGATACGCAGTATTTT	CASSQGEGFNTDTQYF
many	TRBD2	TRBJ2-1	17	TRBV5-1	TGCGCCAGCAGCTTGCCCAAGCGGGAGGGCCGGTACAATGAGCAGTTCTTC	CASSLPKREGRYNEQFF
few	NA	TRBJ2-3	17	TRBV5-6	TGTGCCAGCAGCTTGGACCATTTGATCACGAGCACAGATACGCAGTATTTT	CASSLDHLITSTDTQYF
many	NA	TRBJ2-3	18	TRBV21-1	TGTGCCAGCAGCGAAATACCGAAGACTAGCGGGGCTTCAGATACGCAGTATTTT	CASSEIPKTSGASDTQYF
many	TRBD2	TRBJ2-1	17	TRBV7-3	TGTGCCAGCAGCTTAAAAATCGCTAGCGGGGTTTACAATGAGCAGTTCTTC	CASSLKIASGVYNEQFF
few	NA	TRBJ2-2	15	TRBV7-2	TGTGCCAGCAGTATTGGGACAACGAACACCGGGGAGCTGTTTTTT	CASSIGTTNTGELFF
NA	TRBD1	TRBJ1-1	15	TRBV6-1	TGTGCCAGCAGTCGACGGACAGGGAAAGGCACTGAAGCTTTCTTT	CASSRRTGKGTEAFF
few	NA	TRBJ1-2	16	TRBV12-3/TRBV12-4	TGTGCCAGCAGTCCCTGGGGTCAATCGTCGGACTATGGCTACACCTTC	CASSPWGQSSDYGYTF
many	TRBD2	TRBJ2-5	18	TRBV28	TGTGCCAGCAGTTTAGGGACTAGCGGGAGCCCTATCCAAGAGACCCAGTACTTC	CASSLGTSGSPIQETQYF
few	NA	TRBJ2-1	14	TRBV5-1	TGCGCCAGCGGCCGCGGGGAACAGGGCAATGAGCAGTTCTTC	CASGRGEQGNEQFF
many	NA	TRBJ2-5	13	TRBV4-2	TGTGCCAGCAGCCAAGATCCAAAAGAGACCCAGTACTTC	CASSQDPKETQYF
few	NA	TRBJ1-2	15	TRBV6-5	TGTGCCAGCAGTTATCGAGGCGGGGGCAACTATGGCTACACCTTC	CASSYRGGGNYGYTF
many	NA	TRBJ1-5	17	TRBV3-1	TGTGCCAGCAGCCAAGAATTTCGGGGACCGAACAATCAGCCCCAGCATTTT	CASSQEFRGPNNQPQHF
few	NA	TRBJ2-5	14	TRBV30	TGTGCCTGGAGTGTACTCGGGAGCCAAGAGACCCAGTACTTC	CAWSVLGSQETQYF
few	TRBD1	TRBJ2-1	17	TRBV3-1	TGTGCCAGCAGCCAAGGAACGGGACAGGGGTCCTACAATGAGCAGTTCTTC	CASSQGTGQGSYNEQFF
NA	TRBD2	TRBJ2-3	17	TRBV28	TGTGCCAGCAGCTGGGGTAGCGGGGGGTCGGGGTTGGATACGCAGTATTTT	CASSWGSGGSGLDTQYF
NA	NA	TRBJ2-7	12	TRBV28	TGTGCCAGCAATCCAGGTTACTACGAGCAGTACTTC	CASNPGYYEQYF
many	NA	TRBJ1-6	15	TRBV4-2	TGTGCCAGCAGCCAAGATCCCAGTCTTGGTTCACCCCTCCACTTT	CASSQDPSLGSPLHF
many	TRBD1	TRBJ2-7	16	TRBV5-1	TGCGCCAGCAGCTTTGGAGACAGACAGGGGAATTCGGAGCAGTACTTC	CASSFGDRQGNSEQYF
NA	TRBD1	TRBJ1-3	16	TRBV2	TGTGCCAGCAGCGCGCCTCGACAGGGATCTGGAAACACCATATATTTT	CASSAPRQGSGNTIYF
many	TRBD2	TRBJ2-7	13	TRBV20-1	TGCAGTGCAGGGACTAGCGGGACCTACGAGCAGTACTTC	CSAGTSGTYEQYF
many	NA	TRBJ1-2	14	TRBV20-1	TGCAGTGCTAGGAGCGGACAGCGGGCTATGGGCTACACCTTC	CSARSGQRAMGYTF
few	NA	TRBJ2-1	11	TRBV5-1	TGCGCCAGCAGGAGGGACAATGAGCAGTTCTTC	CASRRDNEQFF
NA	TRBD2	TRBJ2-7	14	TRBV20-1	TGCAGTGCTAGCAGATCCAGCGGGACCTACGAGCAGTACTTC	CSASRSSGTYEQYF
few	TRBD2	TRBJ2-1	15	TRBV10-2	TGCGCCAGCAGTGCGGCTAGCGGGGGGGCAGTTGAGCAGTTCTTC	CASSAASGGAVEQFF
NA	NA	TRBJ1-4	15	TRBV7-2	TGTGCCAGCAGCTTAGTGGGAGGTGCGAGTGAAAAACTGTTTTTT	CASSLVGGASEKLFF
few	NA	TRBJ2-3	17	TRBV2	TGTGCCAGCAGCTCTCCGAGGGCGGGGGCCAGCACAGATACGCAGTATTTT	CASSSPRAGASTDTQYF
many	NA	TRBJ1-4	14	TRBV12-3/TRBV12-4	TGTGCCAGCAGTTTGAGGCAGGGTAATGAAAAACTGTTTTTT	CASSLRQGNEKLFF
many	TRBD1	TRBJ1-5	16	TRBV10-3	TGTGCCATCAGTGAGTCGTCCAGGGGGCCCAATCAGCCCCAGCATTTT	CAISESSRGPNQPQHF
many	TRBD2	TRBJ2-3	16	TRBV9	TGTGCCAGCAGCGCCTCAAGGGAGGGCCGCACAGATACGCAGTATTTT	CASSASREGRTDTQYF
NA	NA	TRBJ2-7	12	TRBV28	TGTGCCAGCAGTTTACCCCCCTACGAGCAGTACTTC	CASSLPPYEQYF